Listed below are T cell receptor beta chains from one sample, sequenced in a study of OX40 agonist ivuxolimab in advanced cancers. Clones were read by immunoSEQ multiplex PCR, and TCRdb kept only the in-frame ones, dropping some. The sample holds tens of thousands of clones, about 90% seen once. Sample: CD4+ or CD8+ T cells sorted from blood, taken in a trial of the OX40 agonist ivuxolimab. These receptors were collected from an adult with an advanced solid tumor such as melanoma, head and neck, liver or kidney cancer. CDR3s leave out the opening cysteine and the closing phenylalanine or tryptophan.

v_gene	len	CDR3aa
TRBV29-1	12	SVTTATAQETQY
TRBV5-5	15	ASSTGQGVATNEKLF
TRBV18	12	ASSPVPGGQPQH
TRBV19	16	ASSIGTANTYSNQPQH
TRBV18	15	ASSPAKPGRFSGELF
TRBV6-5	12	ASRRDRSNQPQH
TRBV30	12	ASQTSGSYHEQF
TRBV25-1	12	ASKLGQGEEKLF
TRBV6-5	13	ASSRSSGLYNEQF
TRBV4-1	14	ASSQVRLVAYNEQF
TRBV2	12	ASSRDGSGDTQY
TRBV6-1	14	ASSENLGQGRGEQF
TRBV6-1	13	ASSLPGQTNEKLF
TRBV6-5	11	ASRDSGLYEQY
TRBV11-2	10	ASSFSGIEQF
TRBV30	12	AWSDLSVPAGYT
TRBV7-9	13	ASSSRGGVTDTQY
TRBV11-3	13	ASSQRGTGGNEQY
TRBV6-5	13	ASSPRTGQNYGYT
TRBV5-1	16	ASSLADLGTSSTDTQY